Described below is a single T cell receptor beta chain sequence and its context. Its antigen is not known. These data originate in a study of T cell repertoires in cytomegalovirus infection. Looking at the study overall: Used in the study were CMV epitopes, some recently identified and HLA-C-restricted, others well-studied and HLA-B-restricted.

TCRdb ran MiXCR on the reads and lists one entry per CDR3 protein. The sample shows hundreds of thousands of distinct CDR3 sequences, roughly 33% of them seen only once. The V gene lost 1 base and the J gene lost 0 bases, with 19 bases spanning the gap. CDR1 and CDR2 from the germline V gene are LNHDA and SQIVND (reference sequence). The CDR3 runs 19 residues. This chain links TRBV19 with TRBJ1-5, with D possibly TRBD1 on 6 matching bases. The sample in question was cultured PBMCs, obtained from culture after CMV antigen stimulation. The receptor's source is a human donor in good health (CMV status not recorded). Some clones in this sample may be carry-over from other donors' samples. The CDR3 bases are TGTGCCAGTAGTATAGGCCCGGCAGGGGACTTCTATAGCAATCAGCCCCAGCATTTT. This encodes CASSIGPAGDFYSNQPQHF.